The clone carrying this T cell receptor beta chain was detected many times. This specimen belongs to a study of T cells in Graves' hyperthyroidism and ophthalmopathy. Amplified TCR beta CDR3 regions came from RNA transcripts. Primed by the HTBI set, a first-round RT-PCR was run on the TCR CDR3. From the multiplex PCR reads, TCRdb called clonotypes with MiXCR, one entry per CDR3 protein. The data contain 250,000 or so distinct CDR3 sequences, about 15% of them singletons. V lost 8 bases to trimming and J lost 2 bases, with 23 bases between them. This CDR3 is built from 17 residues. Lactation, pregnancy, other autoimmune disease or uncontrolled infection excluded patients. Cells are PBMCs isolated from about 10 ml of fresh blood.

The rearrangement uses TRBV12-3 or TRBV12-4 and TRBJ2-3; a weak D match, TRBD1 (6 bases). Specimen: blood. This clonotype originated in a woman between 50 and 59 years old with Graves' hyperthyroidism that later progressed to Graves' ophthalmopathy. The chain's CDR3 is CASGQDETGPITDTQYF. The CDR3 DNA is TGTGCCAGCGGGCAGGACGAGACAGGTCCCATCACAGATACGCAGTATTTT.